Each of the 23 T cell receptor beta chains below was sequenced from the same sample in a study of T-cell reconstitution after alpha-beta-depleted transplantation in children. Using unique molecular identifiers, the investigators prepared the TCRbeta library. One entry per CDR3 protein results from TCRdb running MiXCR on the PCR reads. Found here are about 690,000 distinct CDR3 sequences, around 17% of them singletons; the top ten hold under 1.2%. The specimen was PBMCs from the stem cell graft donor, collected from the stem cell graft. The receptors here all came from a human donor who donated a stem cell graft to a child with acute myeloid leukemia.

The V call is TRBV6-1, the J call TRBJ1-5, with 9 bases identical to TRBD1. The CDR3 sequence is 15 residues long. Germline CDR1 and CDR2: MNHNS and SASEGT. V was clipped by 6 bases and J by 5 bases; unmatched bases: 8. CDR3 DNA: TGTGCCAGCAGAATGGGACAGGGAAGGTATCAGCCCCAGCATTTT. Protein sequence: CASRMGQGRYQPQHF.

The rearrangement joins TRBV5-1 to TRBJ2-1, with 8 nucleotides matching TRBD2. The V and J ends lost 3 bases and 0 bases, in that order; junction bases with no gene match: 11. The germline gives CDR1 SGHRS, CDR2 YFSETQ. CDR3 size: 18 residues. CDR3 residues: CASSWRGPGTSSYNEQFF. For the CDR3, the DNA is TGCGCCAGCAGCTGGCGGGGCCCCGGGACTAGCTCCTACAATGAGCAGTTCTTC.

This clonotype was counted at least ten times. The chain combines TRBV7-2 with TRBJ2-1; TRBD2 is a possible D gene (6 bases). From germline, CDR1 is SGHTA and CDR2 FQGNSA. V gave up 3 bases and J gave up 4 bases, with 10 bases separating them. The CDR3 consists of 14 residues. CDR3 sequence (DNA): TGTGCCAGCAGCTTGGCGGGACGGTACAATGAGCAGTTCTTC. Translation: CASSLAGRYNEQFF.

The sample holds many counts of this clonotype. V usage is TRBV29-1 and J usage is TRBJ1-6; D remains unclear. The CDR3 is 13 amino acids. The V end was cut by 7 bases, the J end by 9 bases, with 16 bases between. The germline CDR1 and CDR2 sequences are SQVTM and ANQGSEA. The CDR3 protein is CSARISVGSPLHF. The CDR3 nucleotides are TGCAGCGCCAGGATTTCGGTTGGTTCACCCCTCCACTTT. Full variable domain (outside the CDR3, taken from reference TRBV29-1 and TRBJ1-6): SAVISQKPSRDICQRGTSLTIQCQVDSQVTMMFWYRQQPGQSLTLIATANQGSEATYESGFVIDKFPISRPNLTFSTLTVSNMSPEDSSIYLCSARISVGSPLHFGNGTRLTVT.

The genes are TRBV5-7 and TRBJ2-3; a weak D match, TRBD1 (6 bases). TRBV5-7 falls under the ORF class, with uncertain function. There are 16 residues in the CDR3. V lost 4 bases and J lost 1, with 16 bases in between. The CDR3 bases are TGTGCCAGCAGCCCCCTACAGGGTAATGGCACAGATACGCAGTATTTT. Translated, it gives CASSPLQGNGTDTQYF.

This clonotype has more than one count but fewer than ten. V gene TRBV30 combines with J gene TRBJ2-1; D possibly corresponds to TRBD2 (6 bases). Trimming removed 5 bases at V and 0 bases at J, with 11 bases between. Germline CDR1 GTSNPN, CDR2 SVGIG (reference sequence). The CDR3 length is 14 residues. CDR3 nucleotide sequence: TGTGCCTGGGGGGCCGGGAGCTCCTACAATGAGCAGTTCTTC. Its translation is CAWGAGSSYNEQFF. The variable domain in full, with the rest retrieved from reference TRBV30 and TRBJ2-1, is SQTIHQWPATLVQPVGSPLSLECTVEGTSNPNLYWYRQAAGRGLQLLFYSVGIGQISSEVPQNLSASRPQDRQFILSSKKLLLSDSGFYLCAWGAGSSYNEQFFGPGTRLTVL.

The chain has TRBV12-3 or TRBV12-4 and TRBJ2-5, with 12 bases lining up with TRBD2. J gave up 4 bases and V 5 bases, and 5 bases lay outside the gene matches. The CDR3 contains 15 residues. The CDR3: CASSPSTSGGETQYF. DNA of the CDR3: TGTGCCAGCAGTCCCTCGACTAGCGGGGGAGAGACCCAGTACTTC.

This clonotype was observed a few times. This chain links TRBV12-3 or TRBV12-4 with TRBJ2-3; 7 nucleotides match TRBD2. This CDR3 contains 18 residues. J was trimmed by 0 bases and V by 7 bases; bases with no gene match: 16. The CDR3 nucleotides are TGTGCCAGCATCCCTGGGAGGGGACGAATTCCTAGCACAGATACGCAGTATTTT. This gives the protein CASIPGRGRIPSTDTQYF.

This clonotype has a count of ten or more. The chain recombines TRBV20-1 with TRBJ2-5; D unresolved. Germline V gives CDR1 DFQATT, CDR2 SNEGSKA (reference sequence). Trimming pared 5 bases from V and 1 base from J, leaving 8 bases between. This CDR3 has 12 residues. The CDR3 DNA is TGCAGTGCTCCCAGGTTCCAAGAGACCCAGTACTTC. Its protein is CSAPRFQETQYF.

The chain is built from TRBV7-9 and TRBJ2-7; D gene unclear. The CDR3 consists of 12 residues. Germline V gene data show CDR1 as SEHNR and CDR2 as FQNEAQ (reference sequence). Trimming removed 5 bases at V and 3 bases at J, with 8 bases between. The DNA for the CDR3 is TGTGCCAGCAGCCCGGCCGTCTACGAGCAGTACTTC. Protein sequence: CASSPAVYEQYF.

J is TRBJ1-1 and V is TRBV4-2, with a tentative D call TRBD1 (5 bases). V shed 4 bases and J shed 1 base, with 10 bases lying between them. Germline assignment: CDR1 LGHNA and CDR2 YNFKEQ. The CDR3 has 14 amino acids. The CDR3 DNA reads TGTGCCAGCAGCCGCCGTGGGACGAACACTGAAGCTTTCTTT. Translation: CASSRRGTNTEAFF.

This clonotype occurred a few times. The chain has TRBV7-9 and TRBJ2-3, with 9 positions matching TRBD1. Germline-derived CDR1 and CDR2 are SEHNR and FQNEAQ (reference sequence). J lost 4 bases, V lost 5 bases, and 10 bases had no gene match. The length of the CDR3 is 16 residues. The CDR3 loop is CASSLGDRVISDTQYF. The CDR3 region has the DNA TGTGCCAGCAGCCTTGGGGACAGGGTAATATCAGATACGCAGTATTTT.

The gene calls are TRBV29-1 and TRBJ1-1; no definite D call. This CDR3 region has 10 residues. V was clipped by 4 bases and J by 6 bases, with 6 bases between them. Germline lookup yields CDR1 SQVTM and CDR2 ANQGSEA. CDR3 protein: CSVADAEAFF. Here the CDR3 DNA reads TGCAGCGTTGCGGACGCTGAAGCTTTCTTT.

The CDR3: CASRGGMGEKLFF. DNA for the CDR3: TGTGCCAGCAGAGGGGGCATGGGTGAAAAACTGTTTTTT. The chain uses TRBV12-3 or TRBV12-4 and TRBJ1-4, with TRBD1 matching over 7 bases. This CDR3 spans 13 amino acids. The ends lost 6 bases at V and 7 bases at J; junction bases unmatched: 5.

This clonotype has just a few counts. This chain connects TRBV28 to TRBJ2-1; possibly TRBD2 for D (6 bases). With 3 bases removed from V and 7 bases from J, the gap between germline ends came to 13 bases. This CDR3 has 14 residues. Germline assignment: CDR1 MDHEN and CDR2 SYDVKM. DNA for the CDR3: TGTGCCAGCAGTTTCCCGGGACTTCCAAATGAGCAGTTCTTC. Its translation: CASSFPGLPNEQFF. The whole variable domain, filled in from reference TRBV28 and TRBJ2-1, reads DVKVTQSSRYLVKRTGEKVFLECVQDMDHENMFWYRQDPGLGLRLIYFSYDVKMKEKGDIPEGYSVSREKKERFSLILESASTNQTSMYLCASSFPGLPNEQFFGPGTRLTVL.

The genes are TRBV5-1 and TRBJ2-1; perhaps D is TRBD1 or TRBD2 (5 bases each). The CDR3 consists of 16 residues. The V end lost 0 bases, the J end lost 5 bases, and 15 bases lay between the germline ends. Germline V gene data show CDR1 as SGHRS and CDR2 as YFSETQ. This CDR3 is CASSLDGTVTNNEQFF. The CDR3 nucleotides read TGCGCCAGCAGCTTGGATGGGACCGTAACCAACAATGAGCAGTTCTTC.

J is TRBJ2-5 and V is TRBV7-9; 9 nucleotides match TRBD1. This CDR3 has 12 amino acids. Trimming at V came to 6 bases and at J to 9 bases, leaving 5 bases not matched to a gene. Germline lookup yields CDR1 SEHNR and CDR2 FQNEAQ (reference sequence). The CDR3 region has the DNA TGTGCCAGCAGACGACAGGGGGAGGCCCAGTACTTC. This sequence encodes CASRRQGEAQYF.

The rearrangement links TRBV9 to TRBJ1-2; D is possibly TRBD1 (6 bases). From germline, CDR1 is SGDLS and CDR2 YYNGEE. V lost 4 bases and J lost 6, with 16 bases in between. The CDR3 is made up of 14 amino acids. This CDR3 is CASSQTGGWDGYTF. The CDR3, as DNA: TGTGCCAGCAGCCAGACGGGGGGCTGGGATGGCTACACCTTC.

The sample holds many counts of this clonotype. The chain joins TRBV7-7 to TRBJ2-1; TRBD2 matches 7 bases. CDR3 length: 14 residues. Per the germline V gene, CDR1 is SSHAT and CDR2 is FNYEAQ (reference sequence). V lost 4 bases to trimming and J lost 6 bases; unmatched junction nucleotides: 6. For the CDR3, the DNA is TGTGCCAGCAGCTCTAGCGGAGGATTCAATGAGCAGTTCTTC. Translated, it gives CASSSSGGFNEQFF.

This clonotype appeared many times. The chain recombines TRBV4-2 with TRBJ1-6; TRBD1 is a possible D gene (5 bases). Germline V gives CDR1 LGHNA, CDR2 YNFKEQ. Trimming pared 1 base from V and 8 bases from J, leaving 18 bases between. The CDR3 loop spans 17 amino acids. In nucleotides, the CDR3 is TGTGCCAGCAGCCAAGTCAGGCCCCCAGGGCACGATTCACCCCTCCACTTT. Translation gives CASSQVRPPGHDSPLHF.

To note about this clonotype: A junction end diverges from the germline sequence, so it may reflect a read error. The CDR3 DNA follows: TGTCCTAGTGGTTTTTGGGAGGTAGGGGCAGATACGCAGTATTTT. It is translated as CPSGFWEVGADTQYF. The J gene is TRBJ2-3, the V gene TRBV12-5, with TRBD2 as a possible D gene (6 bases). CDR1 is LGHNT and CDR2 is FRNRAP in the germline V gene. The CDR3 contains 15 residues.

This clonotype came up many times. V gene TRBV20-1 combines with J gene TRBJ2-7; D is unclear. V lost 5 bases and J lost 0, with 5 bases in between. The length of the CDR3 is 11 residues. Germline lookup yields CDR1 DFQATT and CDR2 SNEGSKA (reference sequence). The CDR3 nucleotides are TGCAGTGCTTCGACCTCCTACGAGCAGTACTTC. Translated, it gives CSASTSYEQYF.

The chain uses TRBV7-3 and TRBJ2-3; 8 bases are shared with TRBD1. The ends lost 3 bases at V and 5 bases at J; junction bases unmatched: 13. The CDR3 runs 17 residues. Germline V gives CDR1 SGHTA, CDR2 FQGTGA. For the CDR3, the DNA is TGTGCCAGCAGCTTCCAGGGCGGGCAGGGGGCAGGAGATACGCAGTATTTT. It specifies CASSFQGGQGAGDTQYF.